Below, 31 T cell receptor beta chains from the same sample are listed, as sequenced in a study of blood T cell repertoires in COVID-19. TCRdb's copy holds only in-frame clones and misses some; the assay was immunoSEQ multiplex PCR. Of around 130,000 clones detected, 84% appear once; the ten largest clones hold about 2.4%. The sample consisted of PBMCs or T cells enriched from blood (not recorded which). These receptors originate from a man between 40 and 49 years old with acute COVID-19.

The CDR3 region has the DNA TGTGCCAGCAGCGCACCGGGACAGAGCCTCGAGCAGTACTTC. This codes for CASSAPGQSLEQYF. The rearrangement links TRBV7-9 to TRBJ2-7; 7 bases match TRBD1. The V gene end was trimmed by 5 bases and the J gene end by 6 bases; junction bases not matched to a gene: 10. Germline V lookup: CDR1 SEHNR, CDR2 FQNEAQ (reference sequence). The CDR3 is 14 residues long.

The chain joins TRBV9 to TRBJ2-3, with TRBD2 matching over 14 bases. Germline loops: CDR1 SGDLS, CDR2 YYNGEE. The CDR3 covers 16 residues. Unmatched junction bases numbered 3, after V lost 2 bases and J lost 4 bases. The DNA of the CDR3 is TGTGCCAGCAGCGTGGGACTAGCGGGAGAGGCAGATACGCAGTATTTT. Translated: CASSVGLAGEADTQYF.

The chain combines TRBV5-8 with TRBJ1-6; D possibly corresponds to TRBD1 (5 bases). The ends were cut back, 5 bases at V and 7 bases at J, with 10 bases in the middle. CDR3 size: 13 residues. CDR1 SGHTS and CDR2 YDEGEE come from the germline V gene. This CDR3 is CASRNQGNSPLHF. The CDR3 coding sequence is TGTGCCAGCAGGAACCAGGGAAATTCACCCCTCCACTTT.

V and J are TRBV30 and TRBJ2-5; D unresolved. The CDR3 covers 13 residues. CDR1 and CDR2 (germline): GTSNPN, SVGIG (reference sequence). Deletions cut 0 bases from V and 1 base from J, with 6 bases between. The CDR3 sequence is CAWSVNSQETQYF. The CDR3 nucleotides are TGTGCCTGGAGTGTAAATAGCCAAGAGACCCAGTACTTC.

This rearrangement joins TRBV7-9 to TRBJ2-1; 12 bases are shared with TRBD2. The CDR3 loop spans 17 amino acids. The germline V gene encodes CDR1 SEHNR and CDR2 FQNEAQ (reference sequence). V was pared by 1 base and J by 7 bases, with 8 bases of the junction left unmatched. The CDR3 sequence is CASSLVRTSGVRNEQFF. As DNA, the CDR3 is TGTGCCAGCAGCTTAGTGCGGACTAGCGGGGTTCGTAATGAGCAGTTCTTC.

The rearrangement joins TRBV27 to TRBJ1-6; TRBD1 might be the D (6 bases). Germline CDR1 MNHEY, CDR2 SMNVEV (reference sequence). V was trimmed by 0 bases and J by 0 bases, leaving 12 bases between them. The CDR3 consists of 18 residues. The CDR3 nucleotides are TGTGCCAGCAGTTTATCGGGGACACTCTTCTCCTATAATTCACCCCTCCACTTT. Its protein is CASSLSGTLFSYNSPLHF.

This chain uses TRBV7-2 with TRBJ2-3; D possibly corresponds to TRBD2 (6 bases). Trimming cost V 4 bases and J 4 bases, with 12 bases left between them. CDR1 and CDR2 (germline): SGHTA, FQGNSA. This CDR3 has 14 amino acids. This CDR3 is CASSSFTGADTQYF. In nucleotides, the CDR3 is TGTGCCAGCAGCTCTTTCACGGGGGCAGATACGCAGTATTTT.

V gene TRBV5-8 combines with J gene TRBJ2-1; the D gene is possibly TRBD2 (6 bases). The length of the CDR3 is 14 residues. V was clipped by 7 bases and J by 5 bases, with 16 bases between them. The germline CDR1 and CDR2 sequences are SGHTS and YDEGEE. CDR3 residues: CASVTGSGNNEQFF. The DNA for the CDR3 is TGTGCCAGCGTTACCGGTAGCGGTAACAATGAGCAGTTCTTC.

V gene TRBV7-9 combines with J gene TRBJ1-4, with TRBD1 as a possible D gene (6 bases). The CDR3 is made up of 13 amino acids. Germline CDR1 reads SEHNR; CDR2 reads FQNEAQ (reference sequence). V was cut by 5 bases and J by 12 bases, with 16 bases left in between. In nucleotides, the CDR3 is TGTGCCAGCAGCGGGATCTCAGGGGTGCAACTGTTTTTT. It specifies CASSGISGVQLFF.

This clone has just a few counts. The J gene is TRBJ2-3, the V gene TRBV11-2; tentatively, D is TRBD2 (5 bases). V was trimmed by 3 bases and J by 4 bases, leaving 20 bases between them. Germline V gene data show CDR1 as SGHAT and CDR2 as FQNNGV. This CDR3 comprises 17 residues. CDR3 coding DNA: TGTGCCAGCAGCTTTCTCACTAGTCGATTTCAGTCAGATACGCAGTATTTT. Translation: CASSFLTSRFQSDTQYF.

This rearrangement joins TRBV5-1 to TRBJ2-2, with D perhaps matching TRBD1 (5 bases). Germline-derived CDR1 and CDR2 are SGHRS and YFSETQ. V was cut by 4 bases and J by 4 bases, with 11 bases left in between. CDR3 length: 14 amino acids. CDR3 nucleotides: TGCGCCAGCAGCACGCAGGGAATCACCGGGGAGCTGTTTTTT. Protein sequence: CASSTQGITGELFF.

This chain uses TRBV5-1 with TRBJ2-1; D is unclear. This CDR3 comprises 15 residues. V lost 1 base to trimming and J lost 6 bases, with 14 bases between them. The V gene's germline CDR1 is SGHRS and CDR2 YFSETQ. The CDR3 DNA is TGCGCCAGCAGCTTGCTGTCTAGAAGAATCAATGAGCAGTTCTTC. Protein: CASSLLSRRINEQFF.

CDR3 region: CASSSTGTAHYEQYF. The CDR3 DNA reads TGTGCCAGCAGTTCCACCGGGACAGCGCACTACGAGCAGTACTTC. The chain uses TRBV6-5 and TRBJ2-7; TRBD1 agrees at 7 bases. This CDR3 region has 15 residues. From germline, CDR1 is MNHEY and CDR2 SVGAGI. The V gene end was trimmed by 4 bases and the J gene end by 3 bases; junction bases not matched to a gene: 9.

J is TRBJ1-2 and V is TRBV29-1, with no clear D. V shed 8 bases and J shed 8 bases, with 18 bases lying between them. Germline lookup yields CDR1 SQVTM and CDR2 ANQGSEA. The CDR3 runs to 12 residues. The CDR3 sequence is CSSHGVLGGYTF. DNA for the CDR3: TGCAGCTCGCACGGGGTCCTCGGCGGCTACACCTTC.

This chain links TRBV19 with TRBJ2-7, with D possibly matching TRBD1 (6 bases). Trimming removed 4 bases at V and 6 bases at J, with 16 bases between. The CDR3 covers 14 residues. Germline CDR1 and CDR2: LNHDA and SQIVND (reference sequence). CDR3 residues: CASSTGTLGGEQYF. In DNA, the CDR3 is TGTGCCAGTAGTACAGGGACACTCGGAGGCGAGCAGTACTTC.

CDR3 region: CASRDRESPGNTIYF. The CDR3 DNA sequence: TGTGCCAGTAGGGACAGGGAGAGTCCCGGAAACACCATATATTTT. V usage is TRBV19 and J usage is TRBJ1-3; 8 bases map to TRBD1. V shed 6 bases, J shed 4 bases, and the junction held 8 bases outside the gene matches. There are 15 residues in the CDR3. The germline V gene has CDR1 LNHDA and CDR2 SQIVND (reference sequence).

The rearrangement uses TRBV3-1 (or the pseudogene TRBV3-2) and TRBJ1-2, with D perhaps TRBD1 (5 bases). Trimming pared 0 bases from V and 3 bases from J, leaving 8 bases between. The germline gives CDR1 LGHDT, CDR2 YNNKEL (reference sequence). The CDR3 covers 14 residues. The CDR3 protein is CASSQDGDYYGYTF. DNA of the CDR3: TGTGCCAGCAGCCAAGATGGGGACTACTATGGCTACACCTTC.

In DNA form, the CDR3 reads TGTGCCAGCAGCTACGGGACAGCTGGATGGGAGACCCAGTACTTC. Translation gives CASSYGTAGWETQYF. This chain uses TRBV11-2 with TRBJ2-5, with 7 nucleotides matching TRBD1. V lost 4 bases, J lost 5 bases, and 10 bases stayed unmatched. This CDR3 contains 15 residues. Germline V CDR1 and CDR2: SGHAT, FQNNGV.

This clone was recorded once. The CDR3, as DNA: TGTGCCAGCAGTCTCAGCCCCGGACAGGGGGTGGAAAAACTGTTTTTT. It translates to CASSLSPGQGVEKLFF. The V and J genes are TRBV7-9 and TRBJ1-4; the match to TRBD1 covers 10 bases. Trimming removed 6 bases from V and 8 bases from J; junction bases left unmatched: 12. The CDR3 runs 16 residues. The V gene's germline CDR1 is SEHNR and CDR2 FQNEAQ (reference sequence). Based on the CDR3 plus reference TRBV7-9 and TRBJ1-4, the full variable domain is DTGVSQNPRHKITKRGQNVTFRCDPISEHNRLYWYRQTLGQGPEFLTYFQNEAQLEKSRLLSDRFSAERPKGSFSTLEIQRTEQGDSAMYLCASSLSPGQGVEKLFFGSGTQLSVL.

V is TRBV2 and J is TRBJ1-2, with D possibly matching TRBD1 (6 bases). CDR1 and CDR2 (germline): SNHLY, FYNNEI. This CDR3 is 15 amino acids long. V was pared by 3 bases and J by 6 bases, with 17 bases between. CDR3 amino acids: CASSDGTGKSHGYTF. The CDR3 DNA reads TGTGCCAGCAGTGACGGTACAGGGAAATCCCATGGCTACACCTTC.

The chain links TRBV10-1 to TRBJ2-2; TRBD1 agrees at 11 bases. J lost 6 bases, V lost 3 bases, and 6 bases had no gene match. CDR1 is WNHNN, CDR2 SYGVQD, per germline (reference sequence). This CDR3 spans 16 amino acids. The CDR3 nucleotides are TGCGCCAGCAGTGATTTGGGACAGGGGGACCCCGGGGAGCTGTTTTTT. As protein: CASSDLGQGDPGELFF.

This rearrangement joins TRBV6-5 to TRBJ2-7; 8 nucleotides agree with TRBD2. Per the germline V gene, CDR1 is MNHEY and CDR2 is SVGAGI. The V gene end was trimmed by 9 bases and the J gene end by 0 bases; junction bases not matched to a gene: 7. The CDR3 runs 14 residues. CDR3 amino acids: CASSGLAGSYEQYF. The DNA of the CDR3 is TGTGCCAGTTCAGGGCTAGCGGGCTCCTACGAGCAGTACTTC.

J is TRBJ2-3 and V is TRBV12-1; the D call in the table, TRBD2, was not verified against the DNA. TRBV12-1 is described as a pseudogene. CDR3 size: 16 residues. CDR3 amino acids: CASSGGTSGEIDTQYF. The CDR3 coding sequence is TGTGCCAGCAGCGGCGGGACTAGCGGGGAGATAGATACGCAGTATTTT.

The CDR3 here is CASSRGVVTGELFF. In nucleotides, the CDR3 is TGTGCCAGCAGTCGAGGAGTGGTCACCGGGGAGCTGTTTTTT. V usage is TRBV28 and J usage is TRBJ2-2; D remains unclear. V dropped 5 bases and J dropped 4 bases, with 11 bases sitting between them. Germline CDR1 reads MDHEN; CDR2 reads SYDVKM. The CDR3 extends over 14 amino acids.

V usage is TRBV6-1 and J usage is TRBJ2-2, with 10 bases identical to TRBD2. J lost 7 bases, V lost 1 base, and 9 bases had no gene match. Germline CDR1 MNHNS, CDR2 SASEGT. The CDR3 is 17 residues long. DNA of the CDR3: TGTGCCAGCAGTGAAGGCGGAGCGGGAGGGCCTAACGGGGAGCTGTTTTTT. Translated: CASSEGGAGGPNGELFF.

This clone appeared once. The chain combines TRBV5-1 with TRBJ1-4; D unclear. Germline V lookup: CDR1 SGHRS, CDR2 YFSETQ. Trimming removed 5 bases from V and 2 bases from J, with 13 bases in between. The CDR3 loop spans 15 amino acids. Written as DNA, the CDR3 is TGCGCCAGCAGTTTCGGGGTATCGACTAATGAAAAACTGTTTTTT. Translation: CASSFGVSTNEKLFF.

The rearrangement links TRBV6-5 to TRBJ2-1, with D possibly TRBD1 on 6 matching bases. V was cut by 3 bases and J by 5 bases, with 14 bases left in between. The CDR3 consists of 15 residues. The germline V gene encodes CDR1 MNHEY and CDR2 SVGAGI. CDR3 bases: TGTGCCAGCAGTTATTCAGGGGCAATAAACAATGAGCAGTTCTTC. Residues: CASSYSGAINNEQFF.

This chain connects TRBV28 to TRBJ2-7; possible D gene TRBD1, 5 bases. V was pared by 3 bases and J by 5 bases, with 8 bases between. This CDR3 is built from 12 residues. Germline V lookup: CDR1 MDHEN, CDR2 SYDVKM. This CDR3 reads CASSLLGDEQYF. CDR3 nucleotide sequence: TGTGCCAGCAGTTTGTTAGGGGACGAGCAGTACTTC. The full variable domain, its missing parts supplied by reference TRBV28 and TRBJ2-7, is DVKVTQSSRYLVKRTGEKVFLECVQDMDHENMFWYRQDPGLGLRLIYFSYDVKMKEKGDIPEGYSVSREKKERFSLILESASTNQTSMYLCASSLLGDEQYFGPGTRLTVT.

The chain uses TRBV18 and TRBJ2-5; D unclear. CDR3 length equals 11 residues. Trimming took off 6 bases at V and 4 bases at J, with 6 bases between the two ends. The germline V gene has CDR1 KGHSH and CDR2 LQKENI. The CDR3 region is CASSSGETQYF. The DNA of the CDR3 is TGTGCCAGCTCCTCGGGAGAGACCCAGTACTTC.

The J gene is TRBJ2-3, the V gene TRBV24-1, with a weak D call TRBD1 (5 bases). This CDR3 contains 14 residues. Between the trimmed V and J ends, which lost 3 bases and 2 bases, there was a span of 8 bases. CDR1 is KGHDR and CDR2 is SFDVKD in the germline V gene. For the CDR3, the DNA is TGTGCCACCAGTGATGGGGCCCCCACAGATACGCAGTATTTT. It is translated as CATSDGAPTDTQYF.

The V and J genes are TRBV7-9 and TRBJ1-1; D possibly corresponds to TRBD1 (5 bases). Germline CDR1 and CDR2: SEHNR and FQNEAQ (reference sequence). Trimming removed 4 bases at V and 3 bases at J, with 12 bases between. This CDR3 spans 14 amino acids. The CDR3 DNA sequence: TGTGCCAGCAGCTGGGGGGACGGGCACACTGAAGCTTTCTTT. Translation: CASSWGDGHTEAFF.